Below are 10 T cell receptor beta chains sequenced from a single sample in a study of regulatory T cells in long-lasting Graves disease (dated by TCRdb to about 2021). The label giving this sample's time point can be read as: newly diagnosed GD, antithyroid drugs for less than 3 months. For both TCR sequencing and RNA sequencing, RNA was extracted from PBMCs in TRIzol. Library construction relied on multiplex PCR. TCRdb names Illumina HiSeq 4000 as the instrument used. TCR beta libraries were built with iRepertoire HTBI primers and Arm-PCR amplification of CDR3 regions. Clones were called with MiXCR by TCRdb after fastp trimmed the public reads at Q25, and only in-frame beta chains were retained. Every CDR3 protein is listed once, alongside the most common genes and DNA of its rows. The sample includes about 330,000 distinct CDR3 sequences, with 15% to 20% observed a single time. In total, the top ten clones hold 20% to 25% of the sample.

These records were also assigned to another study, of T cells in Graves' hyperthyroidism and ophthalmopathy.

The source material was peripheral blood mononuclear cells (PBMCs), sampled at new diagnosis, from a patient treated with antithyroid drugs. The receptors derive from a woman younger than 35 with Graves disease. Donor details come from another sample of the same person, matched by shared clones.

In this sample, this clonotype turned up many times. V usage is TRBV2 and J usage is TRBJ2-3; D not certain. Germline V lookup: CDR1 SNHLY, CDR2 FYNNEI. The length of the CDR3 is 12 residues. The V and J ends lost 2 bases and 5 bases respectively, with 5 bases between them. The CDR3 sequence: CASSELKDTQYF. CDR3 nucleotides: TGTGCCAGCAGTGAATTGAAAGATACGCAGTATTTT.

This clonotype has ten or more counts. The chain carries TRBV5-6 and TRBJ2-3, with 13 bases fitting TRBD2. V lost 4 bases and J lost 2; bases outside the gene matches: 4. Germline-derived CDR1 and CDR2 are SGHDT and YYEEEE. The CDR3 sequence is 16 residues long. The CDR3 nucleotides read TGTGCCAGCAGCGCTGGGACTAGCGGGATCACAGATACGCAGTATTTT. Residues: CASSAGTSGITDTQYF. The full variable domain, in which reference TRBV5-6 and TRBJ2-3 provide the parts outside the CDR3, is DAGVTQSPTHLIKTRGQQVTLRCSPKSGHDTVSWYQQALGQGPQFIFQYYEEEERQRGNFPDRFSGHQFPNYSSELNVNALLLGDSALYLCASSAGTSGITDTQYFGPGTRLTVL.

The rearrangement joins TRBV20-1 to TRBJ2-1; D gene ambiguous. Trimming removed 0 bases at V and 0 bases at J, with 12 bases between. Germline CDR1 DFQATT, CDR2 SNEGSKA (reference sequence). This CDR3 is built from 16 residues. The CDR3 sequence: CSARDIAASSYNEQFF. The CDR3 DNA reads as TGCAGTGCTAGAGATATAGCAGCGAGCTCCTACAATGAGCAGTTCTTC.

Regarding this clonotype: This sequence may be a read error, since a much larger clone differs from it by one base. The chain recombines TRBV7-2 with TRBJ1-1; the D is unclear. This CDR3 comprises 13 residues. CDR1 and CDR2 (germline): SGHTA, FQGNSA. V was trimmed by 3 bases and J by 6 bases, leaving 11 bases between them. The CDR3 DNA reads TGTGCCAGCAGCTTTCGGGAGGCCGCTGAAGCTTTCTTT. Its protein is CASSFREAAEAFF.

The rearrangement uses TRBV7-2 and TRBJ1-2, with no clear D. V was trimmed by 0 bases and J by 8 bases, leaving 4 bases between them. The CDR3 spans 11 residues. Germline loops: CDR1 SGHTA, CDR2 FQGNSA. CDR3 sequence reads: CASSLAGGYTF. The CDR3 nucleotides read TGTGCCAGCAGCTTAGCAGGAGGCTACACCTTC.

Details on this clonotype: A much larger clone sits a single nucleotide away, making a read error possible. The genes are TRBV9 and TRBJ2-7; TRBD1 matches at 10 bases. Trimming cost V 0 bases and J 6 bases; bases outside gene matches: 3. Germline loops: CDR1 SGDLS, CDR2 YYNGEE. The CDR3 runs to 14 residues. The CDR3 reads CASSVGTGGGEQYF. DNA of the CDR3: TGTGCCAGCAGCGTAGGGACAGGGGGGGGCGAGCAGTACTTC. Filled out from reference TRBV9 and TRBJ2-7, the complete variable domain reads DSGVTQTPKHLITATGQRVTLRCSPRSGDLSVYWYQQSLDQGLQFLIQYYNGEERAKGNILERFSAQQFPDLHSELNLSSLELGDSALYFCASSVGTGGGEQYFGPGTRLTVT.

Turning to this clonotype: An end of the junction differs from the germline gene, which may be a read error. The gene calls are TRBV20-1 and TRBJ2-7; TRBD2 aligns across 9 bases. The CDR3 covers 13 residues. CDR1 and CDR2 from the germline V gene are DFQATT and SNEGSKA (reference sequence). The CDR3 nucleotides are TGCAGTGCTAGCGGGACTAGCTCCCACGAGCAGTACTTC. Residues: CSASGTSSHEQYF.

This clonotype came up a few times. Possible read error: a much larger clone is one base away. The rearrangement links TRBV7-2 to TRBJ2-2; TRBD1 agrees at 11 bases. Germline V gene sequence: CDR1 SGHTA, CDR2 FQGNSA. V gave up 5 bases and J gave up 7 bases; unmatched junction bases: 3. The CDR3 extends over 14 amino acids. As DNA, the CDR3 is TGTGCCAGCAGCCGGACAGGGGGCGTCGGGGAGCTGTTTTTT. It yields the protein CASSRTGGVGELFF.

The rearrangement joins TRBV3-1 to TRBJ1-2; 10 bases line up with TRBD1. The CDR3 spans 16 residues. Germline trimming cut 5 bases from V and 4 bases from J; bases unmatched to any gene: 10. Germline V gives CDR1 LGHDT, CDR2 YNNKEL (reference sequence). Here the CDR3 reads CASSYIPGQGSYGYTF. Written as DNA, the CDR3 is TGTGCCAGCAGCTATATACCGGGACAGGGGTCCTATGGCTACACCTTC.

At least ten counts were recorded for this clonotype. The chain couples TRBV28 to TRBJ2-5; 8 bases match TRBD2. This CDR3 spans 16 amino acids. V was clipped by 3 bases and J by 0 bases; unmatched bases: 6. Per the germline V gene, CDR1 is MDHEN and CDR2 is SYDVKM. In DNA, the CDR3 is TGTGCCAGCAGTTTCTACACTAGCGGTAACCAAGAGACCCAGTACTTC. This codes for CASSFYTSGNQETQYF.